The clone carrying this T cell receptor (beta chain) was seen once. This CDR3 contains 14 residues. V trimming: 3 bases; J trimming: 8 bases; junction bases outside the gene matches: 5. The germline gives CDR1 MDHEN, CDR2 SYDVKM. The entry originates in a study of blood T cell repertoires in COVID-19. Whole-study context: COVID-19 samples from acute and convalescent phases originated in the United States, Italy and Spain. T cells, B-cell-depleted T cells, or PBMCs supplied cDNA or gDNA.

Per the original data handling: Estimated nucleated cell counts came from reference gene primer amplification. Generated by immunoSEQ multiplex PCR, the TCRdb table keeps only in-frame clones and is missing some. Clonal size and the V and J genes are those of that table, whereas D and trimming came from the DNA. Of approximately 190,000 clones listed, approximately 79% are singletons. Sequenced sample: PBMCs or T cells enriched from blood (not recorded which). This receptor was identified in a woman aged 60-75 years with acute COVID-19. The chain recombines TRBV28 with TRBJ1-4; 8 positions agree with TRBD1. CDR3 loop: CASSLGQEAEKLFF. DNA for the CDR3: TGTGCCAGCAGTTTGGGACAGGAGGCAGAAAAACTGTTTTTT.